The TCR beta chain described here comes from a study of blood T cell repertoires in COVID-19. Overall study: T cells, B-cell-depleted T cells, or PBMCs supplied cDNA or gDNA.

Authors' processing steps: The assay estimated nucleated cells by amplifying reference gene primers. Sequencing was performed with immunoSEQ multiplex PCR; in TCRdb, only in-frame clones are kept and a portion is missing. That table gives V, J and clone size, and the DNA gave D and trimming. The data show almost 350,000 clones, approximately 90% seen once. Seattle's enrolled individuals joined amid active infection and were then monitored longitudinally. Deletions cut 3 bases from V and 1 base from J, with 11 bases between. The CDR3 spans 14 residues. The V gene's germline CDR1 is GTSNPN and CDR2 SVGIG (reference sequence).

This TCR was sampled from an older woman with COVID-19, enrolled during active disease. The chain combines TRBV30 with TRBJ2-3, with D uncertain. The sequenced sample consisted of peripheral blood. The CDR3 spells CAWSHFQGTDTQYF. The CDR3 DNA reads TGTGCCTGGAGCCATTTTCAGGGCACAGATACGCAGTATTTT. Together with reference TRBV30 and TRBJ2-3, the CDR3 gives the full variable domain: SQTIHQWPATLVQPVGSPLSLECTVEGTSNPNLYWYRQAAGRGLQLLFYSVGIGQISSEVPQNLSASRPQDRQFILSSKKLLLSDSGFYLCAWSHFQGTDTQYFGPGTRLTVL.